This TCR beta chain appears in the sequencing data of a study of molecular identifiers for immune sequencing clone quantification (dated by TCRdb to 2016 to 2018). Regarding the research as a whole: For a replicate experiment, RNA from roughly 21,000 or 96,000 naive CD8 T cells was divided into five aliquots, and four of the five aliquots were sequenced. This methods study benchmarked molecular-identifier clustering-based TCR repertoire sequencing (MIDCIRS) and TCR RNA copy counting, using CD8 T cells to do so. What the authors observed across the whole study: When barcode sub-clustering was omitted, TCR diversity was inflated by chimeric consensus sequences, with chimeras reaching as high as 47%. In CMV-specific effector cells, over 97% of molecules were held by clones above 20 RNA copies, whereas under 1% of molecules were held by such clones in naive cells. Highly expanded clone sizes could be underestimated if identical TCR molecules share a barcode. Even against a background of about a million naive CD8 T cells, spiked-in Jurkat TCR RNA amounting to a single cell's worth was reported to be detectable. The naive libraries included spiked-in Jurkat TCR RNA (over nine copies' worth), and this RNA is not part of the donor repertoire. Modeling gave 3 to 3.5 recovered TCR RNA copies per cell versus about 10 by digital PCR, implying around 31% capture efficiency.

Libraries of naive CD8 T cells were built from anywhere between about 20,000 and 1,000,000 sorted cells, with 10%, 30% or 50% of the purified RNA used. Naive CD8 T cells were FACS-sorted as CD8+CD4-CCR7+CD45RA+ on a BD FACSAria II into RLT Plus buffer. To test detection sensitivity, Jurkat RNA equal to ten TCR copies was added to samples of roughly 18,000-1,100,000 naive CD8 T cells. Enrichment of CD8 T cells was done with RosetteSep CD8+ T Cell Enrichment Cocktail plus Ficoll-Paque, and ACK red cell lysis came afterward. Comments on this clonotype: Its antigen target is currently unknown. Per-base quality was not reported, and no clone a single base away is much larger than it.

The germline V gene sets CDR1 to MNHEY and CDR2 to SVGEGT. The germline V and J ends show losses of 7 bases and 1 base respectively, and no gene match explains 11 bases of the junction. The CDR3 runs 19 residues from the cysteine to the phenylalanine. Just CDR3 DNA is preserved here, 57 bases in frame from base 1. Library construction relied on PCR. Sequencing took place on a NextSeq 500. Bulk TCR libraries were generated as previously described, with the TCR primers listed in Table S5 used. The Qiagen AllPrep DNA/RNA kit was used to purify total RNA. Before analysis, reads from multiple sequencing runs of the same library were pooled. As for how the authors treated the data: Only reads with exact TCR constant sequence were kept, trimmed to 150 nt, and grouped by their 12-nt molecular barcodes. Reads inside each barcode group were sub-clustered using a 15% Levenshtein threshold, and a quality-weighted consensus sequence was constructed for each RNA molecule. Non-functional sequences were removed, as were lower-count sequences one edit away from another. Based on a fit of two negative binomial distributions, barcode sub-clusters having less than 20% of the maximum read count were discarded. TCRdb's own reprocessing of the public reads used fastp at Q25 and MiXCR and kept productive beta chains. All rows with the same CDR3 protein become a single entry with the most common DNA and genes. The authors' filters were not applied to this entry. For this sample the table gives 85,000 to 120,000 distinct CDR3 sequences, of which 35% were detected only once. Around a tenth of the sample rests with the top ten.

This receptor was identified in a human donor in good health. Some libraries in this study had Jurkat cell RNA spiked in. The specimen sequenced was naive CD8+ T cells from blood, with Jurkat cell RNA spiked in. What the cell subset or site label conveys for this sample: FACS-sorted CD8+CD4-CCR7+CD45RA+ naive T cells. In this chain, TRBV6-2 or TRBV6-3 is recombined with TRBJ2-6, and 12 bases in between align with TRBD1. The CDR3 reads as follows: CASNASPGQGASGANVLTF. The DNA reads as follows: TGTGCCAGCAATGCAAGTCCGGGACAGGGGGCATCTGGGGCCAACGTCCTGACTTTC.